Presented here are 22 T cell receptor beta chains from one specimen sequenced in a study of blood T cell repertoires in COVID-19. The table came from immunoSEQ multiplex PCR; TCRdb's copy has only in-frame clones and leaves some out. In the table there are about 410,000 clones, less than 95% of which are singletons. Input material: PBMCs or T cells enriched from blood (not recorded which). The source is a man aged 18 to 35 who had recovered from COVID-19.

The rearrangement uses TRBV27 and TRBJ1-1; D is possibly TRBD1 (6 bases). In germline, CDR1 is MNHEY, CDR2 SMNVEV (reference sequence). The CDR3 has 15 residues. Trimming pared 4 bases from V and 1 base from J, leaving 13 bases between. For the CDR3, the DNA is TGTGCCAGCAGTTCCACCCCAGGGGCGAACACTGAAGCTTTCTTT. Its translation is CASSSTPGANTEAFF.

The CDR3 spells CSVDEVAPNTEAFF. DNA for the CDR3: TGCAGCGTTGATGAGGTGGCGCCGAACACTGAAGCTTTCTTT. The chain uses TRBV29-1 and TRBJ1-1; D remains ambiguous. The CDR3 is made up of 14 amino acids. Germline V lookup: CDR1 SQVTM, CDR2 ANQGSEA. The V gene lost 3 bases and the J gene lost 1 base, with 12 bases spanning the gap.

The V and J genes are TRBV7-3 and TRBJ2-2, with 7 bases matching TRBD2. The CDR3 has 15 amino acids. CDR1 SGHTA and CDR2 FQGTGA come from the germline V gene. J gave up 0 bases and V 8 bases, and 6 bases lay outside the gene matches. In DNA form, the CDR3 reads TGTGCCAGCGCTAGCGGAGCCGCGAACACCGGGGAGCTGTTTTTT. It encodes CASASGAANTGELFF. Using reference TRBV7-3 and TRBJ2-2 for the parts outside the CDR3, the full variable domain is GAGVSQTPSNKVTEKGKYVELRCDPISGHTALYWYRQSLGQGPEFLIYFQGTGAADDSGLPNDRFFAVRPEGSVSTLKIQRTERGDSAVYLCASASGAANTGELFFGEGSRLTVL.

The gene calls are TRBV2 and TRBJ2-7; TRBD2 matches at 7 bases. Trimming removed 8 bases from V and 6 bases from J; junction bases left unmatched: 7. Germline V gene data show CDR1 as SNHLY and CDR2 as FYNNEI. The CDR3 consists of 12 residues. The CDR3: CASWEGTGEQYF. CDR3 nucleotide sequence: TGTGCCAGCTGGGAGGGGACCGGCGAGCAGTACTTC.

The rearrangement uses TRBV12-3 or TRBV12-4 and TRBJ2-2, with D unresolved. Trimming stripped 4 bases from V and 5 bases from J, with 5 bases between. The CDR3 is made up of 12 amino acids. CDR3 residues: CASSYQTGELFF. DNA of the CDR3: TGTGCCAGCAGTTATCAGACCGGGGAGCTGTTTTTT.

The chain has TRBV19 and TRBJ2-2, with a possible D match to TRBD1 (6 bases). The ends were cut back, 4 bases at V and 0 bases at J, with 12 bases in the middle. Germline V gene sequence: CDR1 LNHDA, CDR2 SQIVND (reference sequence). The CDR3 runs to 16 residues. The CDR3 nucleotides are TGTGCCAGTAGTACCGGACAGCTACCGAACACCGGGGAGCTGTTTTTT. Protein product: CASSTGQLPNTGELFF. Full variable domain (missing parts from reference TRBV19 and TRBJ2-2): DGGITQSPKYLFRKEGQNVTLSCEQNLNHDAMYWYRQDPGQGLRLIYYSQIVNDFQKGDIAEGYSVSREKKESFPLTVTSAQKNPTAFYLCASSTGQLPNTGELFFGEGSRLTVL.

The chain combines TRBV4-1 with TRBJ2-7, with TRBD2 matching 9 bases. V lost 2 bases to trimming and J lost 3 bases; unmatched junction nucleotides: 8. The CDR3 covers 16 residues. CDR1 is MGHRA, CDR2 YSYEKL, per germline. The CDR3 bases are TGCGCCAGCAGCCAAACGTCTGCGGGAGGGTTCTACGAGCAGTACTTC. Protein product: CASSQTSAGGFYEQYF.

This chain uses TRBV4-2 with TRBJ2-2; D unresolved. V was shortened by 0 bases and J by 0 bases, with 8 bases between the two germline ends. Germline V gene sequence: CDR1 LGHNA, CDR2 YNFKEQ. CDR3 size: 16 residues. The CDR3 is CASSQEVAANTGELFF. In nucleotides, the CDR3 is TGTGCCAGCAGCCAAGAAGTCGCGGCGAACACCGGGGAGCTGTTTTTT.

The chain couples TRBV3-1 (or the pseudogene TRBV3-2) to TRBJ1-4; D gene unclear. Germline-derived CDR1 and CDR2 are LGHDT and YNNKEL (reference sequence). Trimming pared 6 bases from V and 6 bases from J, leaving 17 bases between. This CDR3 has 15 amino acids. CDR3 region: CASSRAGRAHEKLFF. CDR3 in DNA: TGTGCCAGCAGTCGGGCGGGGAGGGCCCATGAAAAACTGTTTTTT.

The chain carries TRBV28 and TRBJ2-7; the D gene is possibly TRBD2 (6 bases). Trimming cost V 2 bases and J 2 bases, with 10 bases left between them. CDR3 size: 14 residues. Germline assignment: CDR1 MDHEN and CDR2 SYDVKM. The CDR3 loop is CASSLAGRTYEQYF. The DNA for the CDR3 is TGTGCCAGCAGTTTAGCGGGACGGACCTACGAGCAGTACTTC.

This rearrangement joins TRBV2 to TRBJ1-2; no clear D. From germline, CDR1 is SNHLY and CDR2 FYNNEI. The CDR3 is 17 amino acids. The V end lost 0 bases, the J end lost 4 bases, and 18 bases lay between the germline ends. The CDR3: CASSEALLRGLGYGYTF. The CDR3 DNA reads TGTGCCAGCAGTGAAGCGCTTCTACGGGGTCTCGGCTATGGCTACACCTTC.

The genes are TRBV27 and TRBJ2-7, with TRBD2 matching 7 bases. The CDR3 consists of 14 residues. The V and J ends lost 4 bases and 1 base, in that order; junction bases with no gene match: 4. Germline loops: CDR1 MNHEY, CDR2 SMNVEV (reference sequence). The chain's CDR3 is CASSSSGISYEQYF. The DNA for the CDR3 is TGTGCCAGCAGTTCTAGCGGAATTTCCTACGAGCAGTACTTC.

J is TRBJ1-1 and V is TRBV10-3; D might be TRBD1 (6 bases). The germline gives CDR1 ENHRY, CDR2 SYGVKD. Trimming removed 5 bases from V and 4 bases from J, with 17 bases in between. This CDR3 comprises 15 residues. CDR3 in amino acids: CAISNTDRMGTEAFF. CDR3 sequence (DNA): TGTGCCATCAGTAACACGGACAGAATGGGCACTGAAGCTTTCTTT.

J is TRBJ1-5 and V is TRBV3-1 (or the pseudogene TRBV3-2); D is uncertain. The CDR3 runs 15 residues. Per germline, CDR1 LGHDT and CDR2 YNNKEL (reference sequence). Trimming removed 1 base from V and 6 bases from J, with 13 bases in between. The CDR3 here is CASSQGSASSQPQHF. CDR3 sequence (DNA): TGTGCCAGCAGCCAAGGGAGTGCCTCGTCTCAGCCCCAGCATTTT.

The genes are TRBV7-2 and TRBJ1-2; D perhaps matches TRBD1 (5 bases). Germline assignment: CDR1 SGHTA and CDR2 FQGNSA. This CDR3 contains 17 residues. V was trimmed by 1 base and J by 4 bases, leaving 19 bases between them. DNA of the CDR3: TGTGCCAGCAGCTTAGTTGCGGGATCCCGGGGGGGCTATGGCTACACCTTC. This translates into CASSLVAGSRGGYGYTF.

The chain uses TRBV5-8 and TRBJ2-7, with 9 bases lining up with TRBD2. The CDR3 runs 20 residues. The V gene end was trimmed by 5 bases and the J gene end by 2 bases; junction bases not matched to a gene: 23. The germline CDR1 and CDR2 sequences are SGHTS and YDEGEE. CDR3 region: CASRRRLGVLETSGPYEQYF. The CDR3 DNA sequence: TGTGCCAGCAGGCGTAGACTAGGGGTTTTAGAGACTAGCGGTCCCTACGAGCAGTACTTC. The variable domain in full, completed from reference TRBV5-8 and TRBJ2-7, reads EAGVTQSPTHLIKTRGQQATLRCSPISGHTSVYWYQQALGLGLQFLLWYDEGEERNRGNFPPRFSGRQFPNYSSELNVNALELEDSALYLCASRRRLGVLETSGPYEQYFGPGTRLTVT.

V and J are TRBV28 and TRBJ1-5, with TRBD1 matching over 7 bases. CDR1 and CDR2 (germline): MDHEN, SYDVKM. V lost 3 bases and J lost 4; bases outside the gene matches: 6. The CDR3 extends over 15 amino acids. CDR3 DNA: TGTGCCAGCAGTTTTTCGGCAGGGGGGAATCAGCCCCAGCATTTT. Protein: CASSFSAGGNQPQHF.

The chain carries TRBV7-8 and TRBJ1-1, with TRBD1 identical over 8 bases. V shed 5 bases, J shed 0 bases, and the junction held 8 bases outside the gene matches. The germline gives CDR1 SGHVS, CDR2 FQNEAQ. The CDR3 is 16 amino acids. The CDR3 spells CASSNRGQGLNTEAFF. The CDR3 DNA sequence: TGTGCCAGCAGCAACCGCGGACAGGGATTGAACACTGAAGCTTTCTTT.

The chain uses TRBV5-1 and TRBJ1-2; D possibly corresponds to TRBD1 (6 bases). Germline V gives CDR1 SGHRS, CDR2 YFSETQ. The CDR3 spans 14 residues. Between the trimmed V and J ends, which lost 2 bases and 6 bases, there was a span of 14 bases. The DNA of the CDR3 is TGCGCCAGCAGCTTCGGGGGGCCGGTGGATGGCTACACCTTC. Its protein is CASSFGGPVDGYTF.

The table lists this clone with a few counts. The chain joins TRBV18 to TRBJ1-1; D not resolved. Trimming took off 4 bases at V and 0 bases at J, with 9 bases between the two ends. Germline V CDR1 and CDR2: KGHSH, LQKENI. The length of the CDR3 is 14 residues. The CDR3 loop reads CASSLGPLNTEAFF. CDR3 in DNA: TGTGCCAGCTCACTGGGCCCCCTGAACACTGAAGCTTTCTTT. Variable domain in full (rest from reference TRBV18 and TRBJ1-1): NAGVMQNPRHLVRRRGQEARLRCSPMKGHSHVYWYRQLPEEGLKFMVYLQKENIIDESGMPKERFSAEFPKEGPSILRIQQVVRGDSAAYFCASSLGPLNTEAFFGQGTRLTVV.

J is TRBJ1-2 and V is TRBV5-8; D uncertain. Looked up from germline, CDR1 is SGHTS and CDR2 is YDEGEE. Trimming left V 1 base short and J 3 bases short, with 10 bases between. CDR3 length equals 14 residues. The CDR3 DNA follows: TGTGCCAGCAGCTTGTACAGTGTGGACTATGGCTACACCTTC. This sequence encodes CASSLYSVDYGYTF.

This chain connects TRBV9 to TRBJ1-2; 9 nucleotides line up with TRBD1. The V segment lost 4 bases and the J segment 6 bases; nucleotides outside the gene matches: 10. This CDR3 region has 15 residues. The V gene's germline CDR1 is SGDLS and CDR2 YYNGEE. The CDR3 reads CASSPTTGGVDGYTF. For the CDR3, the DNA is TGTGCCAGCAGCCCCACGACAGGGGGTGTCGATGGCTACACCTTC.